This is a list of T cell receptor beta chains from one sample in a study of CD4 and CD8 cells across lung adenocarcinoma regions. TCRdb used MiXCR to reprocess the PCR reads, holding one entry per CDR3 protein. Of about 25,000 distinct CDR3 sequences in the sample, about half were seen once. Material for sequencing was CD8+ T cells from the center of a lung tumor. Every receptor here comes from a male donor with lung adenocarcinoma. The CD4 and CD8 labels of this study may be unreliable. CDR3s include the opening cysteine and the closing phenylalanine or tryptophan. Fields, in order: V gene, D gene, J gene, clone size, CDR3 protein, CDR3 DNA. A D gene is named only where the DNA matches it firmly. Clone size is given for some rows only: seen once, a few or many times, or a class if the clone is expanded.

TRBV5-1	NA	TRBJ2-1	few	CASSEAGHSYNEQFF	TGCGCCAGCAGCGAAGCGGGACACTCCTACAATGAGCAGTTCTTC
TRBV6-1	TRBD1	TRBJ2-7	NA	CASSLPGQGTRYEQYF	TGTGCCAGCAGCCTCCCGGGACAGGGGACTCGCTACGAGCAGTACTTC
TRBV4-1	NA	TRBJ2-5	few	CASSQEMTGVRTQYF	TGCGCCAGCAGCCAAGAAATGACCGGGGTGAGGACCCAGTACTTC
TRBV4-1	NA	TRBJ2-2	many	CASRALVGGTGELFF	TGCGCCAGCCGGGCCCTAGTAGGAGGCACCGGGGAGCTGTTTTTT
TRBV10-1	NA	TRBJ2-7	NA	CASSESNPYEQYF	TGCGCCAGCAGTGAGTCGAATCCCTACGAGCAGTACTTC
TRBV6-1	NA	TRBJ2-3	once	CARRGGRGPDTQYF	TGTGCCAGGCGCGGCGGCCGTGGCCCAGATACGCAGTATTTC
TRBV6-1	NA	TRBJ2-2	few	CASSEAPGGGELFF	TGTGCCAGCAGTGAAGCCCCGGGTGGCGGGGAGCTGTTTTTT
TRBV6-4	NA	TRBJ2-3	many	CASSPEGDTQYF	TGTGCCAGCAGCCCGGAGGGGGATACGCAGTATTTT
TRBV6-2/TRBV6-3	NA	TRBJ2-5	NA	CASTSAGLGGRDQETQYF	TGTGCCAGCACCAGTGCGGGACTCGGGGGCCGTGACCAAGAGACCCAGTACTTC
TRBV23-1	NA	TRBJ2-7	NA	CASSNYEQYF	TGCGCCAGCAGCAACTACGAGCAGTACTTC
TRBV6-1	NA	TRBJ2-3	NA	CASSGEAETQYF	TGTGCCAGCAGTGGGGAAGCGGAGACGCAGTATTTT
TRBV11-2	NA	TRBJ2-3	NA	CASSLVLGSGDTQYF	TGTGCCAGCAGCTTAGTACTCGGGAGTGGGGATACGCAGTATTTT
TRBV4-1	NA	TRBJ2-3	NA	CASSQDGVGFDTQYF	TGCGCCAGCAGCCAAGACGGGGTGGGGTTCGATACGCAGTATTTT
TRBV11-1	TRBD1	TRBJ1-1	few	CASSLVPGQGETEAFF	TGTGCCAGCAGCTTAGTCCCGGGACAGGGGGAAACTGAAGCTTTCTTT
TRBV27	NA	TRBJ2-4	NA	CPSSFSGRGSKNIQYF	TGTCCGAGCAGTTTCTCGGGGCGAGGCTCCAAAAACATTCAGTACTTC
TRBV6-1	NA	TRBJ2-1	few	CASGHGGTYEQFF	TGTGCCAGCGGGCACGGCGGGACCTATGAGCAGTTCTTC
TRBV6-1	NA	TRBJ2-5	NA	CASRGAGAGDGETQYF	TGTGCCAGCAGGGGAGCCGGGGCAGGGGATGGGGAGACGCAGTACTTC
TRBV6-5	NA	TRBJ2-4	NA	CASSFGGPGQEIQYF	TGTGCCAGCAGTTTCGGGGGCCCTGGACAAGAGATTCAGTACTTC
TRBV4-1	TRBD1	TRBJ2-1	NA	CGRGHGGRSQETQYF	TGCGGCAGGGGGCACGGGGGCCGGAGCCAAGAGACCCAGTATTTC
TRBV7-2	TRBD2	TRBJ2-3	NA	CASSLAAGLAVPDTQYF	TGTGCCAGCAGCTTAGCCGCGGGGCTAGCGGTCCCAGATACGCAGTATTTT
TRBV20-1	NA	TRBJ2-2	NA	CSATAANTGELFF	TGCAGTGCTACGGCGGCGAACACCGGGGAGCTGTTTTTT
TRBV7-2	TRBD2	TRBJ2-4	many	CASTLGRGGNIQYF	TGTGCCAGCACCCTCGGGAGGGGCGGAAACATTCAGTACTTC
TRBV25-1	NA	TRBJ2-7	NA	CASSEAGQCATDTQYF	TGTGCCAGCAGTGAGGCGGGGCAGTGTGCCACAGATACGCAGTACTTC
TRBV27	NA	TRBJ2-1	many	CASSLERGGYNEQFF	TGTGCCAGCAGTTTAGAACGAGGAGGATACAATGAGCAGTTCTTC
TRBV10-3	NA	TRBJ2-5	NA	CAISGRDHQETQYF	TGTGCCATCAGTGGTAGGGATCACCAAGAGACCCAGTACTTC
TRBV27	TRBD2	TRBJ2-7	many	CATRGGHGTYEQYF	TGTGCCACCCGGGGGGGGCACGGTACCTACGAGCAGTACTTC
TRBV3-1	TRBD1	TRBJ2-5	NA	CASSPRHDRVETQYF	TGTGCCAGCAGCCCAAGACACGACAGGGTAGAGACCCAGTACTTC
TRBV7-8	NA	TRBJ2-5	few	CASNPAGSAQETQYF	TGTGCCAGCAACCCCGCGGGCTCGGCTCAAGAGACCCAGTACTTC
TRBV4-1	NA	TRBJ1-6	NA	CASSQDGGRIRSPLHF	TGCGCCAGCAGCCAAGATGGGGGACGAATTAGATCACCCCTCCACTTT
TRBV27	TRBD1	TRBJ1-4	NA	CASSPPGTGIEKLFF	TGTGCCAGCAGTCCACCCGGGACAGGGATAGAAAAACTGTTTTTT
TRBV27	NA	TRBJ2-3	many	CASSSGRTFTDTQYF	TGTGCCAGCAGTTCAGGACGTACATTCACAGATACGCAGTATTTT
TRBV18	NA	TRBJ2-3	NA	CASSPAGLGGSYQDTQYF	TGTGCCAGCTCACCAGCGGGGCTTGGGGGAAGTTACCAAGATACGCAGTATTTC
TRBV27	NA	TRBJ2-7	few	CASSWGSEQYF	TGTGCCAGCAGTTGGGGGAGCGAGCAGTACTTC
TRBV6-1	TRBD2	TRBJ2-1	NA	CASSESGTTYNEQFF	TGTGCCAGCAGTGAAAGCGGGACCACTTACAATGAGCAGTTCTTC
TRBV20-1	TRBD1	TRBJ2-1	few	CSALRQGRRNEQFF	TGCAGTGCTCTCCGACAGGGCCGTCGGAATGAGCAGTTCTTC
TRBV10-1	TRBD2	TRBJ2-4	NA	CASSAMAGGATDTQYF	TGCGCCAGCAGTGCGATGGCGGGAGGAGCCACAGATACTCAGTACTTC
TRBV6-1	NA	TRBJ2-1	medium-sized	CASSGDSAVDYNEQFF	TGTGCCAGCAGTGGCGATTCCGCGGTAGACTACAATGAGCAGTTCTTC
TRBV11-2	NA	TRBJ2-5	NA	CASSLVLQRIATLTF	TGTGCCAGCAGCTTAGTACTCCAGAGAATCGCGACCCTGACCTTC
TRBV6-1	TRBD1	TRBJ2-4	NA	CASSVRGLWATDTQYF	TGTGCGAGCAGTGTAAGGGGGCTGTGGGCCACAGACACTCAGTACTTC
TRBV27	TRBD2	TRBJ2-5	few	CASSLGGRGRETQYF	TGTGCCAGCAGTTTAGGCGGGAGGGGGCGAGAGACCCAGTACTTC
TRBV6-1	TRBD2	TRBJ2-1	NA	CASSLSGRTGEQFF	TGTGCCAGCAGTCTTAGCGGGAGGACCGGTGAGCAGTTCTTC
TRBV12-3/TRBV12-4	NA	TRBJ2-7	few	CASSQGAGGTYEQYF	TGTGCCAGCAGTCAGGGGGCGGGGGGTACCTACGAGCAGTACTTC
TRBV6-5	TRBD2	TRBJ2-7	medium-sized	CASSYDGTGFSSGRPGEQYF	TGTGCCAGCAGTTACGACGGGACAGGGTTTTCTAGCGGGAGGCCAGGCGAGCAGTACTTC
TRBV6-1	TRBD2	TRBJ2-3	NA	CASRGTGGGDQDTQYF	TGTGCCAGCAGGGGCACCGGCGGGGGAGACCAGGATACGCAGTATTTT
TRBV6-5	NA	TRBJ2-2	NA	CASSYRSSRSGELFF	TGTGCCAGCAGTTACCGTTCGTCGCGTTCCGGGGAGCTGTTTTTT
TRBV27	NA	TRBJ2-3	many	CASSQGGGGTDTQYF	TGTGCCAGCAGCCAGGGGGGCGGAGGGACAGATACGCAGTATTTT
TRBV27	NA	TRBJ2-4	NA	CASESGVGARNTQYF	TGTGCCAGCGAATCGGGGGTTGGAGCCAGAAACACTCAGTACTTC
TRBV27	TRBD2	TRBJ2-1	few	CASSGGTSSRNEQFF	TGTGCCAGCAGTGGGGGGACTAGTTCTAGGAATGAGCAGTTCTTC
TRBV6-5	TRBD1	TRBJ1-6	few	CASSLTGARNSPLHF	TGTGCCAGCAGTTTAACAGGGGCCCGTAATTCACCCCTCCACTTT
TRBV27	TRBD2	TRBJ2-4	NA	CASRKLAETQNIQYF	TGTGCCAGCAGAAAACTAGCGGAGACCCAAAACATCCAGTACTTC
TRBV10-2	NA	TRBJ2-3	NA	CASRGPGGLATDTQYF	TGCGCCAGCAGGGGGCCCGGTGGGCTAGCCACAGATACGCAGTATTTC
TRBV15	NA	TRBJ2-6	few	CATTRGGSGANVLTF	TGTGCCACCACCAGAGGGGGGTCCGGGGCCAACGTCCTGACTTTC
TRBV12-3/TRBV12-4	TRBD1	TRBJ2-6	NA	CASSLDRGSGANVLTF	TGTGCCAGCAGCTTGGACAGGGGCTCTGGGGCCAACGTCCTGACTTTC
TRBV10-1	TRBD2	TRBJ2-3	NA	CASSEGSSGRGKDTQYF	TGCGCCAGCAGTGAAGGATCTAGCGGGCGTGGGAAAGATACGCAGTATTTT
TRBV6-1	NA	TRBJ2-7	NA	CASRRAGGQETQYF	TGTGCGAGCAGACGGGCGGGTGGCCAAGAGACGCAGTACTTC